These 6 T cell receptor beta chains were all obtained from the same sample, sequenced in a study of blood T cell repertoires in COVID-19. The repertoire was sequenced with immunoSEQ multiplex PCR; TCRdb's copy has only in-frame clones and lacks some. Of more than 100,000 clones listed, around 92% are singletons. Material for sequencing was peripheral blood. Every receptor here comes from a woman in her fifties or sixties with acute or convalescent COVID-19.

The rearrangement uses TRBV12-3 or TRBV12-4 and TRBJ2-3; 7 positions match TRBD1. The CDR3 spans 13 residues. V lost 4 bases to trimming and J lost 5 bases; unmatched junction nucleotides: 3. CDR3 DNA: TGTGCCAGCAGTTACAGGGGTCTAGATACGCAGTATTTT. This translates into CASSYRGLDTQYF.

The V gene is TRBV28, the J gene TRBJ1-2, with TRBD1 matching 8 bases. The CDR3 is 14 amino acids. The V and J ends lost 3 bases and 3 bases, in that order; junction bases with no gene match: 3. The germline V gene has CDR1 MDHEN and CDR2 SYDVKM. For the CDR3, the DNA is TGTGCCAGCAGTTTTCCGGGACAGGACTATGGCTACACCTTC. Encoded protein: CASSFPGQDYGYTF.

The chain joins TRBV19 to TRBJ2-7, with D tentatively TRBD1 (5 bases). The germline gives CDR1 LNHDA, CDR2 SQIVND (reference sequence). This CDR3 is 14 amino acids long. Trimming cost V 6 bases and J 3 bases, with 15 bases left between them. CDR3 in amino acids: CASSPGHQFYEQYF. The CDR3 nucleotides read TGTGCCAGTAGCCCCGGACACCAATTCTACGAGCAGTACTTC. The full variable domain, completed using reference TRBV19 and TRBJ2-7, is DGGITQSPKYLFRKEGQNVTLSCEQNLNHDAMYWYRQDPGQGLRLIYYSQIVNDFQKGDIAEGYSVSREKKESFPLTVTSAQKNPTAFYLCASSPGHQFYEQYFGPGTRLTVT.

The genes are TRBV28 and TRBJ1-4; TRBD1 agrees at 10 bases. The CDR3 extends over 15 amino acids. Germline lookup yields CDR1 MDHEN and CDR2 SYDVKM. With V trimmed by 6 bases and J by 7 bases, 8 bases remained unmatched. Here the CDR3 reads CASRGTGQGFEKLFF. CDR3 sequence (DNA): TGTGCCAGCAGGGGGACGGGACAGGGGTTTGAAAAACTGTTTTTT.

In its sample, this clone was seen a few times. The sample contains more than one DNA sequence encoding this CDR3. V and J are TRBV7-8 and TRBJ2-1, with TRBD2 matching 10 bases. Germline loops: CDR1 SGHVS, CDR2 FQNEAQ. V shed 1 base and J 9 bases; nucleotides not matched to a gene: 12. The CDR3 has 17 amino acids. CDR3 DNA: TGTGCCAGCAGCTTAGGGGACTACAGCGGGAGGGCCAGTGAGCAGTTCTTC. Amino acids: CASSLGDYSGRASEQFF. The full variable domain, in which reference TRBV7-8 and TRBJ2-1 provide the parts outside the CDR3, is GAGVSQSPRYKVAKRGQDVALRCDPISGHVSLFWYQQALGQGPEFLTYFQNEAQLDKSGLPSDRFFAERPEGSVSTLKIQRTQQEDSAVYLCASSLGDYSGRASEQFFGPGTRLTVL.

The chain links TRBV30 to TRBJ1-1; TRBD1 aligns across 10 bases. V gave up 8 bases and J gave up 8 bases; unmatched junction bases: 8. CDR1 is GTSNPN, CDR2 SVGIG, per germline (reference sequence). The CDR3 contains 12 residues. The CDR3 DNA follows: TGTGCCATGACAGGGGGCCCAATCGAAGCTTTCTTT. It specifies CAMTGGPIEAFF.